The TCR beta chain under discussion was sequenced for a study of CXCR3-negative and CXCR3-positive naive CD8 T cells (dated by TCRdb to 2018 to 2020). In the study overall: In total, 130 million to 150 million TRB reads were obtained, which works out to roughly 1.5 +/- 0.3 million reads per library. The diversity and physicochemical repertoire analyses included some 11 donors pooled from two independent experiments. TRBV-TRBJ cluster analysis included naive subsets from roughly 5 donors and memory cells from 3 donors. General findings and caveats noted by the study authors: Both naive subsets had comparably high repertoire diversity, while memory CD8+ T cells had much lower repertoire diversity. Naive CXCR3-negative and CXCR3-positive cells from the same donor showed similar TRBV-TRBJ usage, whereas memory cells showed distinct patterns. TRB CDR3s from CXCR3-positive naive cells showed higher hydrophobicity (lower Kidera factor 4), lower energy, and higher strength and volume indices than CXCR3-negative naive cells. CXCR3 expression partially decreased after cryopreservation, so most assays used freshly isolated PBMCs. Because surface CD5, which is linked to self-reactivity in mice, was comparable between the naive subsets, TCR interaction strength was also inferred from TRB CDR3 physicochemical properties.

For each CD8+ T cell subset, flow sorting was done in triplicate, and a few hundred thousand cells per subset went directly into RLT lysis buffer. To exclude memory contaminants, naive CD8+ T cells were stringently defined as CD45RO-CCR7+CD27+CD95-. Peripheral blood mononuclear cells were isolated from buffy coats by standard density gradient centrifugation. A FACSAria III was used to flow-sort naive CXCR3-negative and CXCR3-positive CD8+ T cells. An RNeasy Mini Kit was used to extract total RNA from the sorted cells. The reads were generated on a NextSeq 550. The Human TCR Profiling Kit (MiLaboratory) was used to prepare UMI-labeled 5' RACE TRB cDNA libraries. The full amount of extracted RNA was used for cDNA synthesis, and the full amount of resulting cDNA was used for PCR amplification. The libraries were made side by side, with each library going through the same number of PCR cycles. The source study handled its data this way. With a minimum of two reads required per UMI, MIGEC and MiXCR pulled out about 50,000 +/- 10,000 unique UMI-labeled TRB cDNA molecules from each library. An average of roughly 40,000 +/- 10,000 functional in-frame TRB CDR3 nucleotide clonotypes without stop codons was found per library. Diversity metrics, including normalized Shannon-Wiener and Chao1, were computed in VDJtools after downsampling to 5000 UMI-labeled TRB molecules per sample. Clonotype-size-weighted physicochemical properties of the central five CDR3 residues (interaction energy, strength, volume and Kidera factor 4) were computed in VDJtools. Based on TCRdb reprocessing of the reads, there is one entry per CDR3 protein sequence, and DNA is missing. These V and J calls are TCRdb output, not the study's own analysis. The record for this sample contains over 95,000 distinct CDR3 sequences. Of the sample, about 0.34% falls within the top ten clones.

A note on this clonotype: The specificity of this receptor is unknown.

The sequence derives from a human donor in good health. Some clones in this sample may be carry-over from other donors' samples. The sequenced material came from naive CXCR3+ CD8+ T cells from blood. Reading the label with the study, this specimen's cell subset or site is: CD45RO-CCR7+CD27+CD95- naive CD8+ T cells expressing CXCR3 (TNR3+).

The CDR3 is CASSVIGGSYEQYF. Recombination linked TRBV6-5 to TRBJ2-7. Taken from the germline V gene, the CDR1 and CDR2 loops are MNHEY and SVGAGI. Measured from the cysteine to the phenylalanine, the CDR3 is 14 residues long. No coding sequence is recorded.